These 21 T cell receptor beta chains came from one sample sequenced in a study of regulatory T cells in long-lasting Graves disease. The time point here: newly diagnosed GD, antithyroid drugs for less than 3 months. PBMCs provided the RNA from which the TCR library was made. Building of the TCR beta libraries involved iRepertoire HTBI primers and Arm-PCR of CDR3 regions. TCRdb reprocessed the multiplex PCR reads via MiXCR and lists one record per CDR3 protein. The sample lists about 310,000 distinct CDR3 sequences, 18% seen once, with roughly 40% in the top ten. The sample here was peripheral blood mononuclear cells (PBMCs), taken at new diagnosis, from a patient treated with antithyroid drugs. These receptors were taken from a female donor with Graves disease.

This clonotype was observed at least ten times. The rearrangement uses TRBV11-2 and TRBJ1-1; D is ambiguous. The CDR3 is made up of 14 amino acids. CDR1 is SGHAT, CDR2 FQNNGV, per germline. Trimming removed 2 bases at V and 4 bases at J, with 11 bases between. The CDR3 loop is CASSLMKRSTEAFF. The CDR3 DNA reads as TGTGCCAGCAGCTTAATGAAACGTTCCACTGAAGCTTTCTTT.

V usage is TRBV12-3 or TRBV12-4 and J usage is TRBJ2-4; TRBD2 agrees at 7 bases. The CDR3 is 16 amino acids. With V trimmed by 6 bases and J by 0 bases, 8 bases remained unmatched. The CDR3 loop reads CASSAVAGVAKNIQYF. CDR3 bases: TGTGCCAGCAGCGCCGTGGCGGGGGTAGCCAAAAACATTCAGTACTTC.

The sample holds many counts of this clonotype. The chain links TRBV15 to TRBJ2-1, with 7 bases matching TRBD2. V was pared by 0 bases and J by 9 bases, with 8 bases of the junction left unmatched. This CDR3 has 15 amino acids. Germline lookup yields CDR1 LNHNV and CDR2 YYDKDF (reference sequence). The CDR3 spells CATSRDWAGAIEQFF. CDR3 bases: TGTGCCACCAGCAGAGATTGGGCGGGAGCTATTGAGCAGTTCTTC.

This clonotype came up many times. The chain links TRBV7-9 to TRBJ2-1, with no clear D. Germline V gives CDR1 SEHNR, CDR2 FQNEAQ (reference sequence). CDR3 length equals 12 residues. V lost 6 bases and J 4 bases, leaving 7 bases between the germline ends. In DNA, the CDR3 is TGTGCCAGCAGTTCCACTTACAATGAGCAGTTCTTC. The encoded protein is CASSSTYNEQFF.

The CDR3 sequence: CASGMTGNNEKLFF. CDR3 DNA sequence: TGTGCTAGTGGTATGACAGGGAACAATGAAAAACTGTTTTTT. The chain is built from TRBV12-5 and TRBJ1-4; 7 bases are shared with TRBD1. The germline V gene has CDR1 LGHNT and CDR2 FRNRAP. V shed 5 bases, J shed 5 bases, and the junction held 5 bases outside the gene matches. CDR3 length: 14 amino acids.

This clonotype was detected once. The chain links TRBV4-1 to TRBJ2-2; 14 bases fit TRBD2. Trimming cost V 4 bases and J 7 bases; bases outside gene matches: 2. CDR3 length: 15 amino acids. Germline CDR1 is MGHRA and CDR2 is YSYEKL. CDR3 sequence reads: CASSRGLAGGGELFF. The CDR3 DNA sequence: TGCGCCAGCAGCCGCGGACTAGCGGGAGGCGGGGAGCTGTTTTTT.

This clonotype was seen a handful of times. The V call is TRBV12-3 or TRBV12-4, the J call TRBJ1-2, with a tentative D call TRBD1 (6 bases). This CDR3 is built from 11 residues. V lost 6 bases, J lost 8 bases, and 10 bases lay in between. CDR3 nucleotides: TGTGCCAGCAGCCCCGGGACAGGCTACACCTTC. It is translated as CASSPGTGYTF.

This clonotype was detected ten times or more. The V gene is TRBV29-1, the J gene TRBJ2-7; D possibly uses TRBD1 or TRBD2 (6 bases each). Between the trimmed V and J ends, which lost 1 base and 6 bases, there was a span of 13 bases. Germline V gives CDR1 SQVTM, CDR2 ANQGSEA. CDR3 length: 13 residues. CDR3 DNA: TGCAGCGTTGAAGTAGGGGGGACCACCGAGCAGTACTTC. This sequence encodes CSVEVGGTTEQYF.

This clonotype was detected ten times or more. The V call is TRBV11-2, the J call TRBJ2-7; weak D call: TRBD1 (6 bases). V shed 8 bases and J shed 2 bases, with 13 bases lying between them. The germline V gene has CDR1 SGHAT and CDR2 FQNNGV. The CDR3 runs 13 residues. Here the CDR3 reads CASGQGQTYEQYF. CDR3 bases: TGTGCCAGCGGCCAGGGGCAAACCTACGAGCAGTACTTC.

This sequence joins TRBV2 and TRBJ2-7; the match to TRBD2 covers 7 bases. Germline loops: CDR1 SNHLY, CDR2 FYNNEI. The trim removed 2 bases at V and 1 base at J, leaving 8 bases unmatched. The CDR3 extends over 16 amino acids. This CDR3 reads CASSEWSGTGSYEQYF. The CDR3 DNA is TGTGCCAGCAGTGAATGGAGCGGGACGGGTTCCTACGAGCAGTACTTC.

The rearrangement uses TRBV6-1 and TRBJ2-7; 10 bases map to TRBD2. V shed 3 bases and J 3 bases; nucleotides not matched to a gene: 5. This CDR3 spans 15 amino acids. The germline gives CDR1 MNHNS, CDR2 SASEGT. The CDR3 DNA reads TGTGCCAGCAGTGATCGGGCTAGCGGGAGCTACGAGCAGTACTTC. Protein: CASSDRASGSYEQYF.

Many counts were recorded for this clonotype. The chain is built from TRBV18 and TRBJ2-5, with D maybe TRBD1 (5 bases). The germline V gene encodes CDR1 KGHSH and CDR2 LQKENI. Trimming shortened V by 2 bases and J by 2 bases, and 15 bases separated the two germline ends. CDR3 length equals 16 residues. As DNA, the CDR3 is TGTGCCAGCTCACCATTGCCGGTGGGGCAACAAGAGACCCAGTACTTC. It translates to CASSPLPVGQQETQYF.

In regard to this clonotype: This is likely an artifact of a read error, given a far larger clone one base away. The rearrangement links TRBV12-3 or TRBV12-4 to TRBJ2-5; D gene unclear. V lost 8 bases, J lost 3 bases, and 13 bases lay in between. This CDR3 has 13 residues. The CDR3 loop reads CASSDAYEETQYF. For the CDR3, the DNA is TGTGCCAGCTCCGACGCCTATGAAGAGACCCAGTACTTC.

Ten or more counts support this clonotype. The rearrangement uses TRBV10-3 and TRBJ1-4; D is undetermined. V shed 7 bases and J shed 0 bases, with 6 bases lying between them. The CDR3 spans 13 residues. The germline CDR1 and CDR2 sequences are ENHRY and SYGVKD. The CDR3: CAIKAATNEKLFF. The CDR3 region has the DNA TGTGCCATCAAGGCCGCAACTAATGAAAAACTGTTTTTT.

This clonotype was seen only a few times. This chain connects TRBV6-1 to TRBJ1-1; 8 bases agree with TRBD1. After removal of 1 base from V and 3 bases from J, the junction contained 4 bases not matched to a gene. This CDR3 has 15 residues. Germline V gives CDR1 MNHNS, CDR2 SASEGT. The CDR3 DNA reads as TGTGCCAGCAGTGAAGATACAGGGGGGCACACTGAAGCTTTCTTT. Its protein product is CASSEDTGGHTEAFF.

This rearrangement joins TRBV12-3 or TRBV12-4 to TRBJ1-2; weak D call: TRBD1 (5 bases). The CDR3 consists of 15 residues. V was trimmed by 7 bases and J by 3 bases, leaving 18 bases between them. The CDR3 loop reads CASTGASTVDYGYTF. CDR3 sequence (DNA): TGTGCCAGCACCGGGGCCTCGACAGTTGACTATGGCTACACCTTC.

This clonotype was seen ten or more times. The chain has TRBV5-1 and TRBJ2-7; D might be TRBD1 (6 bases). Germline assignment: CDR1 SGHRS and CDR2 YFSETQ. V shed 4 bases and J shed 3 bases, with 11 bases lying between them. This CDR3 is 13 amino acids long. The CDR3 DNA is TGCGCCAGCAGCGGCCTGGGACACTACGAGCAGTACTTC. This translates into CASSGLGHYEQYF.

There are a few counts of this clonotype. CDR3 loop: CASSQDPLMTQYF. Here the CDR3 DNA reads TGCGCCAGCAGCCAAGATCCCCTGATGACCCAGTACTTC. V and J are TRBV4-1 and TRBJ2-5; no firm D call. This CDR3 has 13 amino acids. CDR1 is MGHRA and CDR2 is YSYEKL in the germline V gene. Deletions cut 0 bases from V and 7 bases from J, with 9 bases between.

The chain is built from TRBV29-1 and TRBJ1-5; tentative D call: TRBD1 (6 bases). Germline lookup yields CDR1 SQVTM and CDR2 ANQGSEA. The V gene lost 5 bases and the J gene lost 7 bases, with 15 bases spanning the gap. CDR3 length: 13 residues. The CDR3 region has the DNA TGCAGCGTTCATGTCGGGGGCGGCCAGCCCCAGCATTTT. Protein: CSVHVGGGQPQHF.

The chain employs TRBV4-1 and TRBJ2-1; TRBD2 agrees at 9 bases. Trimming cost V 0 bases and J 8 bases; bases outside gene matches: 5. The CDR3 extends over 15 amino acids. Looked up from germline, CDR1 is MGHRA and CDR2 is YSYEKL. The CDR3 DNA is TGCGCCAGCAGCCAAGATCCTAGCGGGACGGATGAGCAGTTCTTC. It encodes CASSQDPSGTDEQFF.

This clonotype was detected ten times or more. V gene TRBV27 combines with J gene TRBJ1-5; D unresolved. CDR1 is MNHEY, CDR2 SMNVEV, per germline (reference sequence). Trimming removed 6 bases at V and 2 bases at J, with 11 bases between. This CDR3 spans 14 amino acids. The CDR3 DNA reads TGTGCCAGCAGCTACTCGGATGGCAATCAGCCCCAGCATTTT. The encoded protein is CASSYSDGNQPQHF.